This TCR beta chain is from a study of blood T cell repertoires in COVID-19. The overall study: The samples span acute and convalescent COVID-19 from the United States, Italy and Spain. Sources were T cells, B-cell-depleted T cells, or PBMCs; the material itself was cDNA or gDNA.

This CDR3 has 17 amino acids. Germline V gives CDR1 LGHNA, CDR2 YSLEER. The ends were cut back, 0 bases at V and 7 bases at J, with 18 bases in the middle. Original methodology: How many nucleated cells were present was estimated from reference gene primer amplification. Clones were sequenced by immunoSEQ multiplex PCR, and TCRdb holds only the in-frame ones, with some missing. Clone size and V and J calls were adopted from that table, with D and trimming inferred from the DNA. The table records roughly 190,000 clones, about 88% of them present only once. The source material was peripheral blood. The chain uses TRBV4-3 and TRBJ1-4; tentative D call: TRBD1 (5 bases). The sequence was collected from a woman in her forties who had recovered from COVID-19. This chain's CDR3 is CASSQDRSRRRGEKLFF. The CDR3 DNA reads as TGCGCCAGCAGCCAAGATCGATCAAGGCGGAGGGGTGAAAAACTGTTTTTT.